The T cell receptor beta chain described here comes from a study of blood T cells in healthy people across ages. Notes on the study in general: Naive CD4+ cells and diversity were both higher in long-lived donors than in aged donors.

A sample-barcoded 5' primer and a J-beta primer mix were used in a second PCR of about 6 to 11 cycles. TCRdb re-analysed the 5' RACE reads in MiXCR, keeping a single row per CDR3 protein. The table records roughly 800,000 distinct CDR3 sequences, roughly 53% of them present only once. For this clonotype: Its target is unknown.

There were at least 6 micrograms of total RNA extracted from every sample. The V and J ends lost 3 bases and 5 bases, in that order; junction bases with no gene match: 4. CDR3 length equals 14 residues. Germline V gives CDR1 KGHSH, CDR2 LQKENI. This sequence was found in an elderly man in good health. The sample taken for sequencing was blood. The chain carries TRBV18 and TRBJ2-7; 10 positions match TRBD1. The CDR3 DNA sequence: TGTGCCAGCTCACCGACAGGGGGCGGGAACGAGCAGTACTTC. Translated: CASSPTGGGNEQYF.